Sequencing of this T cell receptor beta chain was carried out in a study of cytomegalovirus exposure and HLA in healthy donors. General study results and limits: A prior analysis recorded that most TCR beta V segments were productive about 90% or about 30% of the time. As a later analysis revealed, the rate of TCR association differed by HLA locus, with DRB1 most and HLA-C fewest. Across donors, presence/absence analyses took sequencing depth to be roughly uniform.

A multiplex PCR was run with 60 Vbeta primers and 13 Jbeta primers. TCRdb's table, derived via immunoSEQ multiplex PCR, lists solely in-frame clones and lacks some. The sample shows about 230,000 clones, 70% to 80% of them seen only once. Remarks on this clone: As yet, its antigen is unknown.

The length of the CDR3 is 12 residues. The ends were cut back, 2 bases at V and 4 bases at J, with 5 bases in the middle. Germline CDR1 reads MDHEN; CDR2 reads SYDVKM. The specimen sequenced was PBMCs. The TCR comes from a woman aged 60-70 years in good health and CMV-seropositive. The chain has TRBV28 and TRBJ1-2; D not certain. The CDR3 spells CASSLRLYGYTF. The CDR3, as DNA: TGTGCCAGCAGTTTAAGACTCTATGGCTACACCTTC.